The 22 T cell receptor beta chains below come from one sample, sequenced in a study of OX40 agonist ivuxolimab in advanced cancers. Sequencing was performed with immunoSEQ multiplex PCR; in TCRdb, only in-frame clones are kept and a portion is missing. Here the sample spans 12,000 to 15,000 clones, more than 75% being singletons. Sample: CD4+ or CD8+ T cells sorted from blood, taken in a trial of the OX40 agonist ivuxolimab. The receptor set was obtained from an adult with an advanced solid tumor such as melanoma, head and neck, liver or kidney cancer.

The chain links TRBV19 to TRBJ1-3; 9 bases are shared with TRBD1. This CDR3 has 16 residues. The V gene's germline CDR1 is LNHDA and CDR2 SQIVND (reference sequence). The trim removed 7 bases at V and 1 base at J, leaving 8 bases unmatched. The CDR3 coding sequence is TGTGCCAGTATTCCCGGGACAGGGTTGTCTGGAAACACCATATATTTT. This gives the protein CASIPGTGLSGNTIYF.

The chain links TRBV7-6 to TRBJ1-4, with D possibly matching TRBD1 (5 bases). V was pared by 4 bases and J by 3 bases, with 15 bases between. The germline V gene encodes CDR1 SGHVS and CDR2 FNYEAQ. The CDR3 runs 16 residues. CDR3 sequence (DNA): TGTGCCAGCAGCTCCGCGGGGGTTCATCCTAATGAAAAACTGTTTTTT. Amino acid sequence: CASSSAGVHPNEKLFF.

The chain uses TRBV6-6 and TRBJ2-5; TRBD2 aligns across 7 bases. V lost 4 bases and J lost 0; bases outside the gene matches: 8. The CDR3 sequence is 16 residues long. The germline CDR1 and CDR2 sequences are MNHNY and SVGAGI (reference sequence). CDR3 DNA: TGTGCCAGCAGTTTCCTCGCGGGGGTCTACCAAGAGACCCAGTACTTC. This encodes CASSFLAGVYQETQYF.

The chain employs TRBV6-5 and TRBJ1-2; D not certain. Between the trimmed V and J ends, which lost 5 bases and 8 bases, there was a span of 15 bases. The CDR3 spans 13 residues. Germline CDR1 reads MNHEY; CDR2 reads SVGAGI. In nucleotides, the CDR3 is TGTGCCAGCAGTGAATTAGACGGCGGCGGCTACACCTTC. It translates to CASSELDGGGYTF.

The V call is TRBV7-9, the J call TRBJ2-5; 9 nucleotides match TRBD1. CDR1 is SEHNR, CDR2 FQNEAQ, per germline (reference sequence). The V and J ends lost 5 bases and 4 bases, in that order; junction bases with no gene match: 8. The length of the CDR3 is 15 residues. The CDR3 loop is CASSHRDRVAETQYF. CDR3 nucleotides: TGTGCCAGCAGCCACCGGGACAGGGTGGCAGAGACCCAGTACTTC.

The gene calls are TRBV6-1 and TRBJ1-6; 8 nucleotides line up with TRBD1. The CDR3 contains 16 residues. V shed 2 bases and J 10 bases; nucleotides not matched to a gene: 10. CDR1 is MNHNS, CDR2 SASEGT, per germline. The DNA for the CDR3 is TGTGCCAGCAGTGAAAACGTTGGACAGGGATCCTCACCCCTCCACTTT. Its protein product is CASSENVGQGSSPLHF.

The chain has TRBV6-1 and TRBJ1-2; 7 bases align to TRBD1. The ends lost 2 bases at V and 6 bases at J; junction bases unmatched: 12. Germline assignment: CDR1 MNHNS and CDR2 SASEGT. The CDR3 extends over 16 amino acids. The CDR3 nucleotides are TGTGCCAGCAGTGAAAAAGGGGCAGGGGGAGGGGATGGCTACACCTTC. Encoded protein: CASSEKGAGGGDGYTF.

The chain links TRBV11-2 to TRBJ2-1; the D gene is possibly TRBD1 (5 bases). The CDR3 has 13 amino acids. The germline CDR1 and CDR2 sequences are SGHAT and FQNNGV. Trimming took 1 base from V and 7 from J, leaving 8 bases between them. The CDR3 DNA reads TGTGCCAGCAGCTTAGGGGGCCCTAATGAGCAGTTCTTC. It is translated as CASSLGGPNEQFF. Full variable domain (outside the CDR3, taken from reference TRBV11-2 and TRBJ2-1): EAGVAQSPRYKIIEKRQSVAFWCNPISGHATLYWYQQILGQGPKLLIQFQNNGVVDDSQLPKDRFSAERLKGVDSTLKIQPAKLEDSAVYLCASSLGGPNEQFFGPGTRLTVL.

This chain links TRBV7-6 with TRBJ2-3; tentative D call: TRBD1 (5 bases). The ends were cut back, 5 bases at V and 5 bases at J, with 17 bases in the middle. CDR3 size: 15 residues. Germline-derived CDR1 and CDR2 are SGHVS and FNYEAQ. The CDR3 DNA is TGTGCCAGCAGCCGCCGAGCCGGCAGGGTAGATACGCAGTATTTT. Its protein product is CASSRRAGRVDTQYF.

This clone was detected only a few times. The DNA for the CDR3 is TGCGCCAGCAGCCGAACCGCTAGCGGGGGAAACAATGAGCAGTTCTTC. Translating it yields CASSRTASGGNNEQFF. The chain is built from TRBV4-1 and TRBJ2-1, with 10 bases lining up with TRBD2. With 4 bases clipped from V and 5 bases from J, the junction kept 8 bases outside the gene matches. This CDR3 contains 16 residues. Per the germline V gene, CDR1 is MGHRA and CDR2 is YSYEKL.

This clone occurred once. This chain links TRBV5-6 with TRBJ1-1, with D maybe TRBD1 (6 bases). The germline V gene has CDR1 SGHDT and CDR2 YYEEEE. This CDR3 has 15 amino acids. V lost 4 bases to trimming and J lost 0 bases, with 13 bases between them. This chain's CDR3 is CASSPGTLMNTEAFF. The DNA of the CDR3 is TGTGCCAGCAGCCCCGGGACACTCATGAACACTGAAGCTTTCTTT.

J is TRBJ1-1 and V is TRBV4-2; D not certain. Germline CDR1 and CDR2: LGHNA and YNFKEQ. The CDR3 sequence is 14 residues long. Trimming took 0 bases from V and 1 from J, leaving 6 bases between them. CDR3 in DNA: TGTGCCAGCAGCCAAGAGAAAGGGAACACTGAAGCTTTCTTT. This gives the protein CASSQEKGNTEAFF.

V is TRBV19 and J is TRBJ1-3; D is ambiguous. This CDR3 comprises 14 residues. Per the germline V gene, CDR1 is LNHDA and CDR2 is SQIVND (reference sequence). The V end was cut by 3 bases, the J end by 2 bases, with 8 bases between. CDR3 sequence: CASSMQLAGNTIYF. The CDR3 DNA reads TGTGCCAGTAGTATGCAGTTGGCTGGAAACACCATATATTTT. Full variable domain (missing parts from reference TRBV19 and TRBJ1-3): DGGITQSPKYLFRKEGQNVTLSCEQNLNHDAMYWYRQDPGQGLRLIYYSQIVNDFQKGDIAEGYSVSREKKESFPLTVTSAQKNPTAFYLCASSMQLAGNTIYFGEGSWLTVV.

This clone is medium-sized within its sample. The chain has TRBV15 and TRBJ1-5; D unclear. Deletions cut 0 bases from V and 5 bases from J, with 11 bases between. Per the germline V gene, CDR1 is LNHNV and CDR2 is YYDKDF (reference sequence). This CDR3 comprises 15 residues. For the CDR3, the DNA is TGTGCCACCAGCAGAGATCGGCGCAGGCATCAGCCCCAGCATTTT. Amino acid sequence: CATSRDRRRHQPQHF.

The chain recombines TRBV7-3 with TRBJ2-1; D gene uncertain. Trimming removed 5 bases from V and 4 bases from J, with 18 bases in between. The CDR3 length is 16 residues. Germline lookup yields CDR1 SGHTA and CDR2 FQGTGA. The CDR3 nucleotides are TGTGCCAGCAGCCAGACCTCTAGGGCCCCTTACAATGAGCAGTTCTTC. This codes for CASSQTSRAPYNEQFF.

This clone was recorded only once. The chain carries TRBV4-1 and TRBJ2-7; a possible D gene is TRBD1 (6 bases). The CDR3 contains 15 residues. Trimming cost V 0 bases and J 2 bases, with 11 bases left between them. Germline lookup yields CDR1 MGHRA and CDR2 YSYEKL. CDR3 protein: CASSQDGGGPYEQYF. CDR3 DNA: TGCGCCAGCAGCCAAGATGGGGGCGGTCCCTACGAGCAGTACTTC.

The chain couples TRBV9 to TRBJ2-3, with D possibly TRBD2 on 5 matching bases. The CDR3 contains 13 residues. Germline V gene lookup returns CDR1 SGDLS and CDR2 YYNGEE. V lost 2 bases, J lost 4 bases, and 8 bases lay in between. The chain's CDR3 is CASSVQRSDTQYF. The CDR3 region has the DNA TGTGCCAGCAGCGTCCAGCGGTCAGATACGCAGTATTTT.

This clone qualifies as medium-sized. This chain joins TRBV30 and TRBJ2-7; D tentatively reads TRBD1 or TRBD2 (5 bases each). The CDR3 is made up of 13 amino acids. V lost 5 bases, J lost 2 bases, and 13 bases lay in between. In germline, CDR1 is GTSNPN, CDR2 SVGIG (reference sequence). The CDR3 is CAWAGTVTYEQYF. DNA for the CDR3: TGTGCCTGGGCCGGGACGGTCACCTACGAGCAGTACTTC. The full variable domain, in which reference TRBV30 and TRBJ2-7 provide the parts outside the CDR3, is SQTIHQWPATLVQPVGSPLSLECTVEGTSNPNLYWYRQAAGRGLQLLFYSVGIGQISSEVPQNLSASRPQDRQFILSSKKLLLSDSGFYLCAWAGTVTYEQYFGPGTRLTVT.

The chain recombines TRBV4-3 with TRBJ2-2; no firm D call. This CDR3 has 16 residues. Per germline, CDR1 LGHNA and CDR2 YSLEER. Trimming removed 0 bases from V and 4 bases from J, with 12 bases in between. CDR3 nucleotide sequence: TGCGCCAGCAGCCAAGATCGACGGCTATTCACCGGGGAGCTGTTTTTT. Protein: CASSQDRRLFTGELFF.

This clone appeared a single time. This rearrangement joins TRBV9 to TRBJ2-6, with D possibly matching TRBD2 (5 bases). The CDR3 is made up of 17 amino acids. The ends were cut back, 4 bases at V and 2 bases at J, with 16 bases in the middle. From germline, CDR1 is SGDLS and CDR2 YYNGEE. The CDR3 reads CASSSGNGFPGANVLTF. Here the CDR3 DNA reads TGTGCCAGCAGCTCCGGGAACGGGTTTCCTGGGGCCAACGTCCTGACTTTC. Full variable domain (outside the CDR3, taken from reference TRBV9 and TRBJ2-6): DSGVTQTPKHLITATGQRVTLRCSPRSGDLSVYWYQQSLDQGLQFLIQYYNGEERAKGNILERFSAQQFPDLHSELNLSSLELGDSALYFCASSSGNGFPGANVLTFGAGSRLTVL.

This clone was counted once. This chain connects TRBV4-1 to TRBJ1-5; 7 bases line up with TRBD1. The CDR3 is 16 residues long. V shed 2 bases and J 7 bases; nucleotides not matched to a gene: 11. The germline CDR1 and CDR2 sequences are MGHRA and YSYEKL. The CDR3 loop reads CASSQPNRGLDQPQHF. The CDR3, as DNA: TGCGCCAGCAGCCAACCCAACAGGGGTCTGGACCAGCCCCAGCATTTT.

This clone was recorded a few times. This chain links TRBV9 with TRBJ1-2; D is possibly TRBD1 (5 bases). Looked up from germline, CDR1 is SGDLS and CDR2 is YYNGEE. The CDR3 runs to 16 residues. Trimming removed 3 bases at V and 1 base at J, with 16 bases between. CDR3 nucleotides: TGTGCCAGCAGCGAGACCGGGACGGAAAATAACTATGGCTACACCTTC. Its translation is CASSETGTENNYGYTF. Together with reference TRBV9 and TRBJ1-2, the CDR3 gives the full variable domain: DSGVTQTPKHLITATGQRVTLRCSPRSGDLSVYWYQQSLDQGLQFLIQYYNGEERAKGNILERFSAQQFPDLHSELNLSSLELGDSALYFCASSETGTENNYGYTFGSGTRLTVV.